Sequencing of this TCR beta chain was carried out in a study of memory CD4+ T cells and cytomegalovirus serostatus. Overall study context: This sample comes from healthy Belgian adults, about nine CMV seropositive, 24 seronegative.

Original processing methods: After removing out-of-frame reads, approximately 2.2 million distinct TCRbeta sequences remained. Profiling relied on immunoSEQ multiplex PCR, and the TCRdb table lists in-frame clones only, not all of them. That table gives V, J and clone size, and the DNA gave D and trimming. The sample consists of under 80,000 clones, about 81% of them appearing once. The sort gate was single viable CD3+CD4+CD8-CD45RO+ cells for memory CD4+ T cells. Serostatus was set by detecting CMV pp150, pp28, p38, p52 IgG. Between the trimmed V and J ends, which lost 6 bases and 2 bases, there was a span of 10 bases. Germline CDR1 and CDR2: SNHLY and FYNNEI. CDR3 length equals 14 residues.

Sequencing was done on a sample of memory CD4+ T cells from blood. The clonotype originates from an adult in good health and CMV-seronegative. The chain uses TRBV2 and TRBJ2-2, with D uncertain. CDR3 amino acids: CASRKTYNTGELFF. CDR3 nucleotides: TGTGCCAGCAGAAAGACATACAACACCGGGGAGCTGTTTTTT.